This is a list of T cell receptor beta chains from one sample in a study of cytomegalovirus exposure and HLA in healthy donors. Sequencing was performed with immunoSEQ multiplex PCR; in TCRdb, only in-frame clones are kept and a portion is missing. The sample yields around 62,000 clones, roughly 90% seen once. Sequenced sample: PBMCs. These receptors originate from a woman aged 18 to 35 in good health and CMV-seronegative. The CDR3 runs from the conserved cysteine through the conserved F or W. The order of the fields is D gene, V gene, clone size, J gene, CDR3 DNA, CDR3 protein. A D gene is named only where the DNA matches it firmly. Clone sizes are given selectively: once, few, many, or a class where the clone is expanded.

-,TRBV10-3,-,TRBJ2-7,TGTGCCACTTGCCAGGGCGACAGGAGAAACTCCTACGAGCAGTACTTC,CATCQGDRRNSYEQYF
-,TRBV9,-,TRBJ2-4,TGTGCCAGCAGCGTCTCCGCGGGCTCCGGGGCCAAAAACATTCAGTACTTC,CASSVSAGSGAKNIQYF
TRBD1,TRBV30,few,TRBJ1-5,TGTGCCTGGACTCCCGGAGGGGGCGGCAATCAGCCCCAGCATTTT,CAWTPGGGGNQPQHF
-,TRBV2,-,TRBJ1-5,TGTGCCAGCAGTGAATCAGGGGATCAGCCCCAGCATTTT,CASSESGDQPQHF
-,TRBV2,-,TRBJ2-7,TGTGCCAGCTCCTCGTCCTCCTACGAGCAGTACTTC,CASSSSSYEQYF
-,TRBV7-9,few,TRBJ2-2,TGTGCCAGCAGCTGGGGCCAGAACACCGGGGAGCTGTTTTTT,CASSWGQNTGELFF
TRBD1,TRBV27,-,TRBJ1-1,TGTGCCAGCACCCCAACCCCTCGGACAGGGCTGAACACTGAAGCTTTCTTT,CASTPTPRTGLNTEAFF
TRBD1,TRBV2,-,TRBJ2-1,TGTGCCAGCACCGACAGGGGGGCGGGAGTGGATGAGCAGTTCTTC,CASTDRGAGVDEQFF
TRBD1,TRBV2,-,TRBJ2-3,TGTGCCAGCAGTGAAAGGGACAGGCGGAGCACAGATACGCAGTATTTT,CASSERDRRSTDTQYF
TRBD1,TRBV4-3,-,TRBJ2-7,TGCGCCAGCAGCCGCCTACAGGGGGCTAACTACGAGCAGTACTTC,CASSRLQGANYEQYF
-,TRBV5-1,once,TRBJ2-5,TGCGCCAGCAGCTTGGGAGGGGGTGAGACCCAGTACTTC,CASSLGGGETQYF
-,TRBV10-1,-,TRBJ2-3,TGCGCCAGCAGTGAATGGCAGGGCACAGATACGCAGTATTTT,CASSEWQGTDTQYF
-,TRBV18,-,TRBJ2-7,TGTGCCAGCTCACCACCGCCTACGGGCTACGAGCAGTACTTC,CASSPPPTGYEQYF
-,TRBV5-3,-,TRBJ1-1,TGTGCCAGAAGCTTTCCCGGGGGTTCTACGAACACTGAAGCTTTCTTT,CARSFPGGSTNTEAFF
-,TRBV18,-,TRBJ2-7,TGTGCCAGCTCAGGAACCTTACGACAGTCCTACGAGCAGTACTTC,CASSGTLRQSYEQYF
TRBD2,TRBV15,-,TRBJ2-5,TGTGCCACCAGCCAACGACTAAGCGGGAGTGGAGAGACCCAGTACTTC,CATSQRLSGSGETQYF
TRBD1,TRBV29-1,-,TRBJ2-5,TGCAGCGTCATGAGGGGGACAGGGGGTTTAGAGACCCAGTACTTC,CSVMRGTGGLETQYF
-,TRBV6-5,-,TRBJ1-1,TGTGCCAGCAACCGCGGGGCTGGGAACACTGAAGCTTTCTTT,CASNRGAGNTEAFF